The 18 T cell receptor beta chains given below trace back to one sample, sequenced in a study of cytomegalovirus exposure and HLA in healthy donors. PCR amplification relied on 60 Vbeta primers (plus 13 Jbeta primers). Assay used: immunoSEQ multiplex PCR; TCRdb lists only in-frame clones, some missing. In the table there are more than 150,000 clones, 80% to 85% of which are singletons. Material for sequencing was PBMCs. The receptors here all came from a man aged 45-60 years in good health and CMV-seronegative.

The CDR3 DNA reads as TGTGCCAGCAGACCGGGACTAGCGGGGTTGGATGCCGGGGAGCTGTTTTTT. Its translation: CASRPGLAGLDAGELFF. This sequence joins TRBV27 and TRBJ2-2, with 13 nucleotides matching TRBD2. Trimming cost V 6 bases and J 6 bases; bases outside gene matches: 10. Germline lookup yields CDR1 MNHEY and CDR2 SMNVEV (reference sequence). This CDR3 is built from 17 residues.

This chain connects TRBV29-1 to TRBJ1-1; D is undetermined. The CDR3 loop spans 11 amino acids. The germline V gene has CDR1 SQVTM and CDR2 ANQGSEA. The germline V and J ends were trimmed by 4 bases and 7 bases, with 10 bases remaining between them. The chain's CDR3 is CSVGPPIEAFF. The CDR3, as DNA: TGCAGCGTTGGGCCACCGATTGAAGCTTTCTTT.

The sample holds one count of this clone. V and J are TRBV5-1 and TRBJ1-2; a possible D gene is TRBD1 (5 bases). The CDR3 covers 13 residues. Germline V gene data show CDR1 as SGHRS and CDR2 as YFSETQ. The V and J ends lost 0 bases and 3 bases respectively, with 6 bases between them. DNA of the CDR3: TGCGCCAGCAGCTTGGAAGGGGACTATGGCTACACCTTC. Amino acids: CASSLEGDYGYTF.

This clone was seen only a few times. The CDR3 bases are TGCGCCAGCAGCCTAACCTGGACAGGGCAAGCCCCCGGGGCCAACGTCCTGACTTTC. This translates into CASSLTWTGQAPGANVLTF. The V call is TRBV4-3, the J call TRBJ2-6; 8 nucleotides line up with TRBD1. The germline CDR1 and CDR2 sequences are LGHNA and YSLEER. J gave up 4 bases and V 4 bases, and 15 bases lay outside the gene matches. The CDR3 runs 19 residues.

The gene calls are TRBV6-4 and TRBJ2-3; 7 positions agree with TRBD2. CDR3 length equals 15 residues. Germline values: CDR1 MRHNA, CDR2 SNTAGT. J lost 4 bases, V lost 4 bases, and 8 bases had no gene match. CDR3 amino acids: CASSVTSETSDTQYF. The DNA for the CDR3 is TGTGCCAGCAGTGTTACTAGCGAAACCTCAGATACGCAGTATTTT.

This chain joins TRBV30 and TRBJ1-6; D call uncertain. Germline-derived CDR1 and CDR2 are GTSNPN and SVGIG (reference sequence). There are 15 residues in the CDR3. The ends were cut back, 3 bases at V and 10 bases at J, with 19 bases in the middle. The CDR3 DNA reads TGTGCCTGGAGCCCGGGCCTGGCGGGTTACTCACCCCTCCACTTT. Amino acids: CAWSPGLAGYSPLHF. Filled out from reference TRBV30 and TRBJ1-6, the complete variable domain reads SQTIHQWPATLVQPVGSPLSLECTVEGTSNPNLYWYRQAAGRGLQLLFYSVGIGQISSEVPQNLSASRPQDRQFILSSKKLLLSDSGFYLCAWSPGLAGYSPLHFGNGTRLTVT.

This sequence joins TRBV7-2 and TRBJ2-5; possibly TRBD2 for D (6 bases). Deletions cut 5 bases from V and 5 bases from J, with 15 bases between. CDR1 is SGHTA, CDR2 FQGNSA, per germline. The CDR3 is made up of 14 amino acids. CDR3 amino acids: CASSAPTRVETQYF. The CDR3 DNA is TGTGCCAGCAGCGCCCCGACTAGGGTGGAGACCCAGTACTTC.

This sequence joins TRBV6-5 and TRBJ1-2, with no clear D. Per the germline V gene, CDR1 is MNHEY and CDR2 is SVGAGI. V lost 6 bases to trimming and J lost 0 bases, with 14 bases between them. The CDR3 runs to 15 residues. The DNA of the CDR3 is TGTGCCAGCAGGCCCCCGACGACACCTAACTATGGCTACACCTTC. It encodes CASRPPTTPNYGYTF.

J is TRBJ2-7 and V is TRBV10-3; perhaps TRBD2 as D (5 bases). Germline V lookup: CDR1 ENHRY, CDR2 SYGVKD. Trimming stripped 3 bases from V and 5 bases from J, with 14 bases between. This CDR3 has 14 residues. CDR3 coding DNA: TGTGCCATCAGTGAAAGTCTAGCCGGCCACGAGCAGTACTTC. Its translation: CAISESLAGHEQYF.

This clone turned up a few times. V and J are TRBV5-4 and TRBJ2-5; the match to TRBD2 covers 7 bases. CDR1 SGHNT and CDR2 YYREEE come from the germline V gene (reference sequence). This CDR3 has 13 residues. V dropped 5 bases and J dropped 6; count of bases not matched to a gene: 7. The CDR3 loop is CASRSGVGKTQYF. The DNA for the CDR3 is TGTGCCAGCAGGAGCGGGGTGGGGAAGACCCAGTACTTC. The full variable domain, completed using reference TRBV5-4 and TRBJ2-5, is ETGVTQSPTHLIKTRGQQVTLRCSSQSGHNTVSWYQQALGQGPQFIFQYYREEENGRGNFPPRFSGLQFPNYSSELNVNALELDDSALYLCASRSGVGKTQYFGPGTRLLVL.

This clone was seen only a few times. The chain joins TRBV7-8 to TRBJ2-7, with 7 bases fitting TRBD2. CDR3 length equals 16 residues. V was clipped by 1 base and J by 2 bases; unmatched bases: 8. Per the germline V gene, CDR1 is SGHVS and CDR2 is FQNEAQ. DNA for the CDR3: TGTGCCAGCAGCTTAGTTTCCCTAGCGGCGCCCTACGAGCAGTACTTC. It translates to CASSLVSLAAPYEQYF.

The V and J genes are TRBV7-3 and TRBJ2-1, with TRBD2 matching 10 bases. The germline V gene encodes CDR1 SGHTA and CDR2 FQGTGA. The CDR3 loop spans 16 amino acids. V shed 1 base, J shed 8 bases, and the junction held 8 bases outside the gene matches. CDR3: CASSLMSGRALDEQFF. The CDR3 bases are TGTGCCAGCAGCTTAATGAGCGGGAGGGCCTTGGATGAGCAGTTCTTC.

In its sample, this clone was seen a few times. The chain recombines TRBV7-8 with TRBJ2-2; 7 bases map to TRBD1. CDR1 and CDR2 (germline): SGHVS, FQNEAQ. Trimming removed 5 bases from V and 0 bases from J; junction bases left unmatched: 6. This CDR3 comprises 16 residues. CDR3: CASSETGQTNTGELFF. The DNA for the CDR3 is TGTGCCAGCAGCGAAACGGGACAGACGAACACCGGGGAGCTGTTTTTT.

The genes are TRBV11-2 and TRBJ2-7; D is unclear. V was cut by 7 bases and J by 2 bases, with 12 bases left in between. Germline CDR1 and CDR2: SGHAT and FQNNGV. The CDR3 covers 13 residues. CDR3 coding DNA: TGTGCCAGCACCCCCGGAGTTACCTACGAGCAGTACTTC. Protein product: CASTPGVTYEQYF.

As regards this clone: The junction and the germline gene differ at one end; a read error may be behind it. The CDR3, as DNA: TGTGCCAGTAGTCTAGATTGGAGAACTGGCTACACCTTC. Its translation: CASSLDWRTGYTF. This chain joins TRBV19 and TRBJ1-2; D is ambiguous. The CDR3 has 13 residues. The germline V gene has CDR1 LNHDA and CDR2 SQIVND (reference sequence).

V gene TRBV30 combines with J gene TRBJ2-6; tentative D call: TRBD1 (5 bases). Germline V lookup: CDR1 GTSNPN, CDR2 SVGIG (reference sequence). V lost 6 bases to trimming and J lost 1 base, with 19 bases between them. This CDR3 is built from 17 residues. The CDR3 here is CACPATVFLSGANVLTF. The CDR3 DNA sequence: TGTGCCTGCCCCGCGACAGTTTTTCTTTCTGGGGCCAACGTCCTGACTTTC. Full variable domain (rest looked up from reference TRBV30 and TRBJ2-6): SQTIHQWPATLVQPVGSPLSLECTVEGTSNPNLYWYRQAAGRGLQLLFYSVGIGQISSEVPQNLSASRPQDRQFILSSKKLLLSDSGFYLCACPATVFLSGANVLTFGAGSRLTVL.

This clone was detected only a few times. The rearrangement joins TRBV4-3 to TRBJ2-6; TRBD2 is a possible D gene (6 bases). The V end lost 5 bases, the J end lost 0 bases, and 14 bases lay between the germline ends. Germline loops: CDR1 LGHNA, CDR2 YSLEER. This CDR3 has 17 residues. DNA for the CDR3: TGCGCCAGCAGCAAGCGGGTGGGGGGCTCTGGGGCCAACGTCCTGACTTTC. Translated, it gives CASSKRVGGSGANVLTF.

V is TRBV28 and J is TRBJ2-5; TRBD2 matches at 7 bases. The J call may be faulty, since TRBJ2-7 better matches the DNA end. The CDR3 runs to 15 residues. From germline, CDR1 is MDHEN and CDR2 SYDVKM. The CDR3 coding sequence is TGTGCCAGCAGTTCAGGCGGGAGCCCCTCCTACGAGCAGTACTTC. Translated: CASSSGGSPSYEQYF.